This T cell receptor beta chain was observed in a study of spatial heterogeneity in lung cancer. For the study at large: A consistent excess of beta-chain over alpha-chain sequences was detected. A unique TCR and UMI combination showed up more than ten times in raw reads, on average.

Germline CDR1 reads SGHVS; CDR2 reads FNYEAQ. With 7 bases removed from V and 6 bases from J, the gap between germline ends came to 19 bases. The CDR3 totals 15 residues. Sample time point: sample taken at primary tumor resection. Whole RNA, isolated from tumor, nontumor lung or frozen PBMC, was sequenced without prior sorting. There were 65 or so donors, all of them untreated patients with early-stage non-small cell lung cancer. A unique molecular identifier was attached to every TCR cDNA molecule. In TCRdb, the 5' RACE reads were re-called with MiXCR into one record per CDR3 protein. The table includes about 13,000 distinct CDR3 sequences, around 5% detected once. Many counts were recorded for this clonotype. The library was prepared for alpha chains; this beta chain is a stray read, so its frequency means little.

The chain is built from TRBV7-6 and TRBJ2-1; unclear D gene. This TCR came from a human donor with early-stage non-small cell lung cancer. The source material was lung tumor tissue, sampled at surgery. The CDR3 sequence: CASTVMAATLNEQFF. Written as DNA, the CDR3 is TGTGCCAGCACCGTCATGGCGGCCACCCTCAATGAGCAGTTCTTC.